The source of this T cell receptor (beta chain) is a study of OX40 agonist ivuxolimab in advanced cancers. Study-wide context: Partial responses occurred in Three dose-escalation patients, one with hepatocellular carcinoma and two with cutaneous melanoma. Findings and caveats of the study: Dose levels from 0.1 to 3.0 mg/kg saw CD4+ and CD8+ blood T cells expand clonally by week 6.

The V gene's germline CDR1 is SGDLS and CDR2 YYNGEE. The CDR3 has 14 residues. Measured with immunoSEQ multiplex PCR; TCRdb has only the in-frame clones, and not every one. The sample contains tens of thousands of clones, about 81% of which appear only once. A word on this clone: Its antigen is still unknown.

The chain couples TRBV9 to TRBJ2-5, with unresolved D. The J call is in doubt because the DNA end fits TRBJ2-7 better. The specimen was CD4+ or CD8+ T cells sorted from blood, collected in a trial of the OX40 agonist ivuxolimab. This receptor was taken from an adult with an advanced solid tumor such as melanoma, head and neck, liver or kidney cancer. Written as DNA, the CDR3 is TGTGCCAGCAGCGTAGAGTGGTCCTCCTACGAGCAGTACTTC. Translation: CASSVEWSSYEQYF.